This entry is about one T cell receptor beta chain. The CDR3 runs to 13 residues. With 0 bases removed from V and 7 bases from J, the gap between germline ends came to 7 bases. CDR1 MGHRA and CDR2 YSYEKL come from the germline V gene. These data originate in a study of shared clonotypes between healthy human individuals. Some clones are missing from TCRdb's copy, which holds only in-frame ones; the method was immunoSEQ multiplex PCR. The data show a few million clones, approximately 94% seen once. The TCR originated in a man younger than 30 in good health. Material: naive CD4+ T cells sorted from blood. Subset given: CD45RA+ positively selected. V gene TRBV4-1 combines with J gene TRBJ1-5; D is undetermined. The CDR3 nucleotides are TGCGCCAGCAGCCAAGATTTTGGACAGCCCCAGCATTTT. This encodes CASSQDFGQPQHF.